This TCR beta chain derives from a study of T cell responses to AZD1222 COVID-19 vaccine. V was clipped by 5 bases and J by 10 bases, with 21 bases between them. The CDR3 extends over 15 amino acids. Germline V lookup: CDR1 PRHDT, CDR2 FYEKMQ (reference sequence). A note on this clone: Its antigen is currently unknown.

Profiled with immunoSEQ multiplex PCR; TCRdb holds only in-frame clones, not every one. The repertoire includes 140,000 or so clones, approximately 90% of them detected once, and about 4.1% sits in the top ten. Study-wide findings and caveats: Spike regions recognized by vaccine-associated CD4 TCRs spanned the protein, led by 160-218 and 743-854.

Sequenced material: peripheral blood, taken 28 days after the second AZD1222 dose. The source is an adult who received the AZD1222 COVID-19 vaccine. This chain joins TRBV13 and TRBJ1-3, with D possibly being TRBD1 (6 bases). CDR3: CASSLLQGLGRTIYF. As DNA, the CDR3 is TGTGCCAGCAGCCTGCTGCAGGGGCTCGGGCGTACCATATATTTT.